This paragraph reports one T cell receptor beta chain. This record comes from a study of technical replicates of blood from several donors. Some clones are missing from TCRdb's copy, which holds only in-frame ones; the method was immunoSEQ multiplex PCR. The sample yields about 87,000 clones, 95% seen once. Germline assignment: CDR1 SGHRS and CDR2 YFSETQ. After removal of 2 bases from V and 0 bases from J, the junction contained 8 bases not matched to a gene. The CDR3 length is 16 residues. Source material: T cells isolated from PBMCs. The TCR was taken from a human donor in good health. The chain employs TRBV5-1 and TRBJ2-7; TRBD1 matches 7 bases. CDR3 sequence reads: CASSFPGTVDSYEQYF. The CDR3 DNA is TGCGCCAGCAGCTTCCCCGGGACAGTTGACTCCTACGAGCAGTACTTC.